One and the same sample provided the 2 T cell receptor beta chains below, sequenced in a study of Tregs in tolerant kidney transplant recipients. Assay: immunoSEQ multiplex PCR; the TCRdb copy retains only in-frame clones and omits some. There are about 94,000 clones in the sample; 80% to 95% occur only once, and 0.4% to 0.55% lies in the top ten. The sequencing used CD4+ T cells from blood, collected before the transplant. These receptor sequences come from a human donor who received a combined kidney and bone marrow transplant.

The gene calls are TRBV7-8 and TRBJ1-2; 7 nucleotides agree with TRBD1. Germline lookup yields CDR1 SGHVS and CDR2 FQNEAQ. V gave up 7 bases and J gave up 9 bases; unmatched junction bases: 11. The CDR3 covers 13 residues. The CDR3 loop reads CASINDRELSYTF. CDR3 nucleotides: TGTGCCAGCATCAACGACAGGGAATTAAGCTACACCTTC.

This chain connects TRBV5-1 to TRBJ2-2, with D possibly TRBD2 on 6 matching bases. V shed 1 base and J shed 3 bases, with 10 bases lying between them. This CDR3 has 15 residues. In germline, CDR1 is SGHRS, CDR2 YFSETQ. The CDR3: CASSLTGGYTGELFF. Written as DNA, the CDR3 is TGCGCCAGCAGCTTGACAGGAGGGTACACCGGGGAGCTGTTTTTT.